This T cell receptor (beta chain) was documented in a study of blood T cell repertoires in COVID-19 (TCRdb year 2020). For context, the study as a whole: Collaborator samples came from the United States, Italy and Spain and covered acute and convalescent phases of COVID-19. The samples were drawn from two sources: the first 160 participants of the ongoing ImmuneRACE study, and fewer than 1,500 subjects contributed by 6 global collaborators. Where HLA class I and class II types were available, the types were taken from metadata supplied by the sample provider, not from assay-based typing. The prospective study material was composed of cDNA or gDNA derived from T cells, B-cell-depleted T cells, or PBMCs. Subjects who had been exposed to COVID-19, were actively infected with it, or had recovered from it provided the deeply sampled blood TCRbeta repertoires that made up the dataset. Sample metadata almost always included a de-identified subject ID, COVID-19 status, age in years and sex. The repertoires were released in a freely available public database meant as a resource for research on the immune response to SARS-CoV-2. What the work shows at the level of the full study, not this receptor alone: The quantity of clinical and demographic metadata differed by source and by participant and was supplied without curation.

At one collaborating source in Seattle, patients were enrolled during active infection and were followed longitudinally through the course of disease. Collaborating institutions collected whole blood in K2EDTA tubes following their own protocols. Collaborator samples were shipped for TCRbeta analysis as frozen whole blood, isolated PBMCs, or DNA extracted from either sample type. This clone occurred once. Its cognate antigen has yet to be identified. No base quality values were provided; no much bigger clone lies one nucleotide off. Reading the germline V gene (reference sequence) gives CDR1 SGHNT and CDR2 YYREEE. The CDR3 sequence holds 14 residues, the cysteine and phenylalanine included. Only the CDR3 portion is preserved as DNA: 42 bases, with reading frame beginning at the first base. V sheds 2 bases and J sheds 2 bases, leaving 10 bases between their ends. The immunoSEQ Assay, a bias-controlled multiplex PCR, was used to amplify TCRbeta CDR3 regions from genomic DNA. Processing in the source paper ran as follows. Nucleated cell counts per sample were estimated from amplification of reference gene primers within the assay. Sequence reads were collapsed and filtered to measure the absolute abundance of every unique TCRbeta CDR3 rearrangement. For each sample, productive Simpson clonality was calculated by taking the square root of Simpson's diversity index across productive rearrangements. TCRdb took this table from immuneACCESS and kept in-frame rearrangements with V and J called. Such tables lack part of the clones; where checked against another copy, unresolved V genes explain under half of the gap, and the rest is unexplained. Clone size and the V and J calls come from that table; the DNA yielded D and trimming. Recorded for this sample are 100,000 to 150,000 clones; about 85% of them occurred a single time. In total, the top ten clones hold roughly 3% of the sample.

Sequenced material: peripheral blood. The sequence was collected from a woman aged 80 or older with COVID-19, enrolled during active disease. The chain is assembled from TRBV5-4 and TRBJ1-1; TRBD1 is perhaps the D gene, given 5 matching bases. The nucleotide sequence reads as follows: TGTGCCAGCAGCTTCGCTAGGGGAAACACTGAAGCTTTCTTT. It translates as CASSFARGNTEAFF.